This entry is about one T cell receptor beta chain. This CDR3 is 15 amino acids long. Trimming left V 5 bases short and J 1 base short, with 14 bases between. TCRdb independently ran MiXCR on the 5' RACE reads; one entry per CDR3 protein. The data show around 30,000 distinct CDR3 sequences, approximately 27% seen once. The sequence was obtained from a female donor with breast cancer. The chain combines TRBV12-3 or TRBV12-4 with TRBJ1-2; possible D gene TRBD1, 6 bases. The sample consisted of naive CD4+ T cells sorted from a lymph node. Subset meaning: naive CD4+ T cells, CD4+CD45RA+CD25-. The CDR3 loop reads CASSGVGGGNYGYTF. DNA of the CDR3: TGTGCCAGCAGTGGGGTGGGGGGCGGTAACTATGGCTACACCTTC.